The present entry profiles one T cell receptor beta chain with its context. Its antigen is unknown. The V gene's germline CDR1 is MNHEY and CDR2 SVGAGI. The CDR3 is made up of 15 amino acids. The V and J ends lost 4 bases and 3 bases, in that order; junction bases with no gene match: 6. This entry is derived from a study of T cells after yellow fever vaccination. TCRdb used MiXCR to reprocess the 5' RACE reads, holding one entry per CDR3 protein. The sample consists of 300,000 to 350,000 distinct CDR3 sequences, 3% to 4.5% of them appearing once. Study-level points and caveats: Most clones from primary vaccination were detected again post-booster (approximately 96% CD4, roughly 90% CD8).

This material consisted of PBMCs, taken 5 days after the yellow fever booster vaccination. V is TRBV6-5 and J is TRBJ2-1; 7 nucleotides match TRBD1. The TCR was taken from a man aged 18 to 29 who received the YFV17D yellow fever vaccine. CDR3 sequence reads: CASSSQGVGYNEQFF. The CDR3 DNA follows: TGTGCCAGCAGTTCGCAGGGGGTGGGCTACAATGAGCAGTTCTTC.